Shown below are 32 T cell receptor beta chains from a single sample sequenced in a study of PD-1 blockade in classical Hodgkin lymphoma (TCRdb year 2020). The time point label corresponds to: cycle 2 day 1 (C2D1) of nivolumab. Every trial patient had relapsed following autologous stem cell transplantation, and prior brentuximab vedotin exposure was what differed among cohorts A, B and C. Library preparation employed the immunoSEQ multiplex PCR assay. TCRdb mirrors the immuneACCESS table, restricted to in-frame sequences. Some clones are absent from its copies; in checked studies, under half trace to an unresolved V gene, and the reason for the others is unknown. For this sample the table gives tens of thousands of clones, of which 88% were detected only once. Around 5% of the sample is held by the ten biggest clonotypes. Sample: peripheral blood mononuclear cells (PBMCs), taken before the second cycle of nivolumab. These receptors were taken from a human donor with classical Hodgkin lymphoma.

This chain connects TRBV19 to TRBJ1-2; TRBD1 aligns across 9 bases. There are 17 residues in the CDR3. The V segment lost 2 bases and the J segment 8 bases; nucleotides outside the gene matches: 15. CDR1 and CDR2 (germline): LNHDA, SQIVND (reference sequence). CDR3: CASSIYRRDREIRGYTF. As DNA, the CDR3 is TGTGCCAGTAGTATATATCGCCGGGACAGGGAGATTCGAGGCTACACCTTC. The full variable domain, with the rest looked up from reference TRBV19 and TRBJ1-2, is DGGITQSPKYLFRKEGQNVTLSCEQNLNHDAMYWYRQDPGQGLRLIYYSQIVNDFQKGDIAEGYSVSREKKESFPLTVTSAQKNPTAFYLCASSIYRRDREIRGYTFGSGTRLTVV.

The V gene is TRBV29-1, the J gene TRBJ2-7; 9 positions match TRBD2. J gave up 4 bases and V 4 bases, and 5 bases lay outside the gene matches. The CDR3 length is 13 residues. CDR1 is SQVTM, CDR2 ANQGSEA, per germline. The CDR3 region has the DNA TGCAGCGTTGCCCAGCGGGGGGTTTACGAGCAGTACTTC. Translated, it gives CSVAQRGVYEQYF.

This rearrangement joins TRBV9 to TRBJ2-7, with 10 positions matching TRBD1. The germline CDR1 and CDR2 sequences are SGDLS and YYNGEE. The CDR3 consists of 15 residues. V lost 4 bases and J lost 6; bases outside the gene matches: 10. CDR3 sequence: CASSYGQGGQSEQYF. The CDR3 nucleotides read TGTGCCAGCAGCTACGGACAGGGGGGCCAGTCCGAGCAGTACTTC. The full variable domain, with the rest looked up from reference TRBV9 and TRBJ2-7, is DSGVTQTPKHLITATGQRVTLRCSPRSGDLSVYWYQQSLDQGLQFLIQYYNGEERAKGNILERFSAQQFPDLHSELNLSSLELGDSALYFCASSYGQGGQSEQYFGPGTRLTVT.

Regarding this clone: Other nucleotide sequences from this sample produce the same CDR3. The genes are TRBV5-1 and TRBJ2-3; no reliable D call. The CDR3 has 14 residues. Between the trimmed V and J ends, which lost 4 bases and 1 base, there was a span of 10 bases. Per the germline V gene, CDR1 is SGHRS and CDR2 is YFSETQ. In nucleotides, the CDR3 is TGCGCCAGCAGCCCCAGCCCGGGCACAGATACGCAGTATTTT. This sequence encodes CASSPSPGTDTQYF. The full variable domain, in which reference TRBV5-1 and TRBJ2-3 provide the parts outside the CDR3, is KAGVTQTPRYLIKTRGQQVTLSCSPISGHRSVSWYQQTPGQGLQFLFEYFSETQRNKGNFPGRFSGRQFSNSRSEMNVSTLELGDSALYLCASSPSPGTDTQYFGPGTRLTVL.

The V and J genes are TRBV9 and TRBJ2-2; 11 positions agree with TRBD2. Unmatched junction bases numbered 10, after V lost 4 bases and J lost 5 bases. The length of the CDR3 is 17 residues. Germline assignment: CDR1 SGDLS and CDR2 YYNGEE. DNA of the CDR3: TGTGCCAGCAGCCCGCTGGGTAGCGGGGGGGTGACCGGGGAGCTGTTTTTT. Encoded protein: CASSPLGSGGVTGELFF.

The chain links TRBV5-4 to TRBJ2-6; 10 bases map to TRBD2. J gave up 0 bases and V 4 bases, and 13 bases lay outside the gene matches. The CDR3 totals 20 residues. Germline assignment: CDR1 SGHNT and CDR2 YYREEE (reference sequence). This CDR3 reads CASSTRHSGGPYSGANVLTF. The CDR3 DNA is TGTGCCAGCAGCACCCGTCATAGCGGGGGGCCGTACTCTGGGGCCAACGTCCTGACTTTC.

CDR3 in amino acids: CASEGSQTRTYEQYF. CDR3 nucleotide sequence: TGTGCCAGCGAAGGGTCACAAACACGGACCTACGAGCAGTACTTC. The gene calls are TRBV6-1 and TRBJ2-7, with unresolved D. V was cut by 8 bases and J by 2 bases, with 19 bases left in between. This CDR3 is 15 amino acids long. Per germline, CDR1 MNHNS and CDR2 SASEGT.

The chain couples TRBV19 to TRBJ1-5, with 9 bases lining up with TRBD1. The CDR3 runs 14 residues. V was pared by 2 bases and J by 6 bases, with 2 bases of the junction left unmatched. Germline values: CDR1 LNHDA, CDR2 SQIVND (reference sequence). Here the CDR3 reads CASSITGGGQPQHF. The CDR3 DNA follows: TGTGCCAGTAGTATAACAGGGGGCGGTCAGCCCCAGCATTTT.

V usage is TRBV4-1 and J usage is TRBJ1-5, with D unresolved. The CDR3 contains 15 residues. V was cut by 2 bases and J by 6 bases, with 14 bases left in between. Germline CDR1 is MGHRA and CDR2 is YSYEKL. This chain's CDR3 is CASSQTGPGSQPQHF. The CDR3 region has the DNA TGCGCCAGCAGCCAAACCGGGCCGGGTAGTCAGCCCCAGCATTTT.

Note on this clone: Other DNA sequences of this sample code for an identical CDR3. The V gene is TRBV5-1, the J gene TRBJ2-5; 8 nucleotides agree with TRBD2. The V gene end was trimmed by 2 bases and the J gene end by 2 bases; junction bases not matched to a gene: 2. The germline CDR1 and CDR2 sequences are SGHRS and YFSETQ. The CDR3 spans 14 residues. The CDR3 DNA reads as TGCGCCAGCAGCTTTAGCGGGGTTCAAGAGACCCAGTACTTC. Translated: CASSFSGVQETQYF.

The genes are TRBV12-5 and TRBJ1-4; no clear D. Germline V gene data show CDR1 as LGHNT and CDR2 as FRNRAP. V was pared by 3 bases and J by 8 bases, with 16 bases between. This CDR3 is built from 15 residues. This CDR3 is CASGFAGPRREKLFF. CDR3 DNA: TGTGCTAGTGGTTTCGCCGGGCCCCGCCGGGAAAAACTGTTTTTT.

The chain is built from TRBV6-5 and TRBJ2-7, with 8 bases that match TRBD1. Trimming removed 5 bases from V and 2 bases from J; junction bases left unmatched: 8. Germline-derived CDR1 and CDR2 are MNHEY and SVGAGI. The CDR3 has 15 amino acids. CDR3 loop: CASSLSGTGAYEQYF. The CDR3 DNA reads as TGTGCCAGCAGTCTCTCCGGGACAGGAGCCTACGAGCAGTACTTC.

The genes are TRBV6-5 and TRBJ2-6; possible D gene TRBD2, 6 bases. Germline V lookup: CDR1 MNHEY, CDR2 SVGAGI. Trimming shortened V by 8 bases and J by 0 bases, and 8 bases separated the two germline ends. The CDR3 runs 14 residues. The CDR3 protein is CASWRDSGANVLTF. Here the CDR3 DNA reads TGTGCCAGCTGGCGGGACTCTGGGGCCAACGTCCTGACTTTC.

This clone was recorded once. The gene calls are TRBV5-1 and TRBJ2-3; D might be TRBD1 (5 bases). V was clipped by 0 bases and J by 3 bases, with 17 bases between them. Germline V gives CDR1 SGHRS, CDR2 YFSETQ. The CDR3 loop spans 17 amino acids. CDR3 nucleotide sequence: TGCGCCAGCAGCTTGGAACCCGCAGGGTTGAGGACAGATACGCAGTATTTT. Its protein is CASSLEPAGLRTDTQYF. The whole variable domain, filled in from reference TRBV5-1 and TRBJ2-3, reads KAGVTQTPRYLIKTRGQQVTLSCSPISGHRSVSWYQQTPGQGLQFLFEYFSETQRNKGNFPGRFSGRQFSNSRSEMNVSTLELGDSALYLCASSLEPAGLRTDTQYFGPGTRLTVL.

The chain combines TRBV5-1 with TRBJ2-7; TRBD2 agrees at 13 bases. V shed 0 bases and J 2 bases; nucleotides not matched to a gene: 5. The length of the CDR3 is 17 residues. Germline loops: CDR1 SGHRS, CDR2 YFSETQ. The CDR3 DNA is TGCGCCAGCAGCTTGGGACTAGCGGGGGGCGCAACCTACGAGCAGTACTTC. Translated: CASSLGLAGGATYEQYF.

The chain recombines TRBV5-1 with TRBJ1-2; TRBD1 might be the D (6 bases). This CDR3 contains 15 residues. V was pared by 0 bases and J by 2 bases, with 11 bases between. CDR1 and CDR2 from the germline V gene are SGHRS and YFSETQ. The CDR3 DNA sequence: TGCGCCAGCAGCTTGGGGGCGGGGGCGAACTATGGCTACACCTTC. It yields the protein CASSLGAGANYGYTF.

CDR3 nucleotide sequence: TGCGCCAGCAGCTTGGGTGTGGGTGAGCAGTTCTTC. Its translation is CASSLGVGEQFF. The rearrangement links TRBV5-1 to TRBJ2-1; D remains ambiguous. From germline, CDR1 is SGHRS and CDR2 YFSETQ. Trimming shortened V by 0 bases and J by 9 bases, and 7 bases separated the two germline ends. This CDR3 has 12 residues. The entire variable domain, with the rest obtained from reference TRBV5-1 and TRBJ2-1, is as follows: KAGVTQTPRYLIKTRGQQVTLSCSPISGHRSVSWYQQTPGQGLQFLFEYFSETQRNKGNFPGRFSGRQFSNSRSEMNVSTLELGDSALYLCASSLGVGEQFFGPGTRLTVL.

The chain couples TRBV6-6 to TRBJ1-2; 7 nucleotides align to TRBD1. V lost 5 bases to trimming and J lost 9 bases; unmatched junction nucleotides: 15. CDR1 and CDR2 from the germline V gene are MNHNY and SVGAGI (reference sequence). CDR3 length equals 15 residues. Here the CDR3 DNA reads TGTGCCAGCAGTGACCAGACAGGGACTGGAGAACGCTACACCTTC. Its translation: CASSDQTGTGERYTF.

The rearrangement links TRBV10-3 to TRBJ1-2; D remains ambiguous. The V end was cut by 4 bases, the J end by 0 bases, with 15 bases between. CDR1 is ENHRY, CDR2 SYGVKD, per germline. The CDR3 length is 16 residues. The CDR3 coding sequence is TGTGCCATCAGTGGGTCTTTGAGGGCAGCTAACTATGGCTACACCTTC. The encoded protein is CAISGSLRAANYGYTF.

The V and J genes are TRBV7-2 and TRBJ2-7, with D tentatively TRBD1 (5 bases). V was pared by 1 base and J by 4 bases, with 14 bases between. The CDR3 contains 15 residues. Germline V CDR1 and CDR2: SGHTA, FQGNSA. Written as DNA, the CDR3 is TGTGCCAGCAGCTTAGGGGCAGGGAAACTTTACGAGCAGTACTTC. Its translation is CASSLGAGKLYEQYF. The complete variable domain, with remaining parts taken from reference TRBV7-2 and TRBJ2-7, reads GAGVSQSPSNKVTEKGKDVELRCDPISGHTALYWYRQSLGQGLEFLIYFQGNSAPDKSGLPSDRFSAERTGGSVSTLTIQRTQQEDSAVYLCASSLGAGKLYEQYFGPGTRLTVT.

This sequence joins TRBV4-1 and TRBJ1-1; the D is unclear. Germline values: CDR1 MGHRA, CDR2 YSYEKL. The CDR3 runs 14 residues. The germline V and J ends were trimmed by 0 bases and 1 base, with 6 bases remaining between them. The DNA of the CDR3 is TGCGCCAGCAGCCAAGATTGGGAGAACACTGAAGCTTTCTTT. Its translation: CASSQDWENTEAFF.

V usage is TRBV27 and J usage is TRBJ1-4; a possible D gene is TRBD1 (5 bases). Trimming shortened V by 5 bases and J by 7 bases, and 11 bases separated the two germline ends. Germline-derived CDR1 and CDR2 are MNHEY and SMNVEV (reference sequence). This CDR3 has 13 residues. The CDR3 loop reads CASSHIRGEKLFF. The CDR3, as DNA: TGTGCCAGCAGTCACATTAGGGGTGAAAAACTGTTTTTT.

The chain carries TRBV18 and TRBJ2-1; the match to TRBD2 covers 8 bases. CDR1 KGHSH and CDR2 LQKENI come from the germline V gene. The length of the CDR3 is 16 residues. With 6 bases clipped from V and 4 bases from J, the junction kept 11 bases outside the gene matches. The CDR3 region is CASSQSGGGLYNEQFF. The CDR3 nucleotides read TGTGCCAGCTCCCAGTCGGGAGGGGGGCTTTACAATGAGCAGTTCTTC.

The chain is built from TRBV5-1 and TRBJ1-6; the match to TRBD1 covers 9 bases. This CDR3 contains 15 residues. The germline V gene has CDR1 SGHRS and CDR2 YFSETQ. Unmatched junction bases numbered 2, after V lost 1 base and J lost 6 bases. CDR3 in amino acids: CASSLTGQGNSPLHF. The CDR3 DNA sequence: TGCGCCAGCAGCTTGACGGGACAGGGTAATTCACCCCTCCACTTT.

CDR3 sequence (DNA): TGTGCCAGCGGGCTGGAGCCTAACTATGGCTACACCTTC. Protein product: CASGLEPNYGYTF. The V call is TRBV11-1, the J call TRBJ1-2; D is unclear. V was cut by 8 bases and J by 0 bases, with 10 bases left in between. CDR1 is SGHAT, CDR2 FQDESV, per germline (reference sequence). The CDR3 is made up of 13 amino acids. Complete variable domain (other parts from reference TRBV11-1 and TRBJ1-2): EAEVAQSPRYKITEKSQAVAFWCDPISGHATLYWYRQILGQGPELLVQFQDESVVDDSQLPKDRFSAERLKGVDSTLKIQPAELGDSAMYLCASGLEPNYGYTFGSGTRLTVV.

The chain recombines TRBV5-1 with TRBJ2-7; tentatively, D is TRBD1 (6 bases). The V gene lost 0 bases and the J gene lost 2 bases, with 9 bases spanning the gap. Germline V lookup: CDR1 SGHRS, CDR2 YFSETQ. The CDR3 runs to 14 residues. CDR3 loop: CASSLGTDTYEQYF. CDR3 bases: TGCGCCAGCAGCTTGGGGACAGACACCTACGAGCAGTACTTC. Based on the CDR3 plus reference TRBV5-1 and TRBJ2-7, the full variable domain is KAGVTQTPRYLIKTRGQQVTLSCSPISGHRSVSWYQQTPGQGLQFLFEYFSETQRNKGNFPGRFSGRQFSNSRSEMNVSTLELGDSALYLCASSLGTDTYEQYFGPGTRLTVT.

This clone came up once. The chain uses TRBV2 and TRBJ2-7, with 7 bases aligning to TRBD1. The CDR3 spans 17 residues. After removal of 7 bases from V and 2 bases from J, the junction contained 17 bases not matched to a gene. Germline V gene data show CDR1 as SNHLY and CDR2 as FYNNEI. CDR3 in amino acids: CASNGGRRGQKTYEQYF. In DNA form, the CDR3 reads TGTGCCAGCAATGGCGGACGAAGGGGGCAGAAGACCTACGAGCAGTACTTC.

This CDR3 reads CASSVGTSGAYLSYEQYF. Here the CDR3 DNA reads TGTGCCAGCAGCGTGGGGACTAGCGGGGCCTACCTCTCCTACGAGCAGTACTTC. J is TRBJ2-7 and V is TRBV5-5, with TRBD2 matching 13 bases. Germline V lookup: CDR1 SGHKS, CDR2 YYEKEE (reference sequence). V dropped 4 bases and J dropped 0; count of bases not matched to a gene: 10. The CDR3 is 18 amino acids.

J is TRBJ2-2 and V is TRBV25-1; 9 bases match TRBD2. The CDR3 consists of 14 residues. The V gene end was trimmed by 7 bases and the J gene end by 1 base; junction bases not matched to a gene: 1. Germline V lookup: CDR1 MGHDK, CDR2 SYGVNS. The CDR3 nucleotides read TGTGCCAGCAAAGCGGGGGGGAACACCGGGGAGCTGTTTTTT. It translates to CASKAGGNTGELFF.

This chain links TRBV4-1 with TRBJ2-7; D unclear. The CDR3 length is 16 residues. The germline gives CDR1 MGHRA, CDR2 YSYEKL. Trimming cost V 3 bases and J 3 bases, with 18 bases left between them. CDR3 amino acids: CASSHRASDLSYEQYF. CDR3 bases: TGCGCCAGCAGCCATCGTGCCTCGGACCTCAGCTACGAGCAGTACTTC.

The rearrangement uses TRBV5-5 and TRBJ2-7, with D uncertain. The CDR3 loop spans 12 amino acids. V lost 0 bases and J lost 2, with 3 bases in between. CDR1 SGHKS and CDR2 YYEKEE come from the germline V gene (reference sequence). This CDR3 reads CASSLGAYEQYF. The CDR3 DNA reads TGTGCCAGCAGCTTGGGTGCCTACGAGCAGTACTTC.

The chain joins TRBV5-6 to TRBJ2-7, with TRBD1 matching over 10 bases. From germline, CDR1 is SGHDT and CDR2 YYEEEE. The CDR3 is made up of 15 amino acids. V was pared by 7 bases and J by 5 bases, with 12 bases of the junction left unmatched. The CDR3 DNA reads as TGTGCCAGCCCAGATCGACAGGGGGCGCAGGACGAGCAGTACTTC. Amino acid sequence: CASPDRQGAQDEQYF.